The sequence of this T cell receptor (beta chain) was determined in a study of CD8 T cells in Susac syndrome. Blood CD8+ and CD4+ T cells underwent high-throughput TCR beta sequencing. Study-level results: The relatively small number of individuals in the TCR sequencing and HLA analysis was acknowledged by the study.

Roughly 0.45 to 1 ug RNA was reverse transcribed with random hexamers. The method of amplification for TCR beta CDR3 was immunoSEQ multiplex PCR, covering 54 Vbeta and 13 Jbeta. TCRdb re-analysed the immunoSEQ multiplex PCR reads in MiXCR, keeping a single row per CDR3 protein. The sample consists of 150,000 to 180,000 distinct CDR3 sequences, 95% of them appearing once. A word on this clonotype: Its cognate antigen is unknown.

Germline V gene data show CDR1 as MNHEY and CDR2 as SMNVEV (reference sequence). V lost 5 bases to trimming and J lost 5 bases; unmatched junction nucleotides: 10. CDR3 size: 15 residues. The sequence was obtained from a human donor with multiple sclerosis. The sequenced material came from CD8+ T cells from PBMCs. J is TRBJ2-7 and V is TRBV27; TRBD1 matches at 9 bases. The DNA of the CDR3 is TGTGCCAGCAGTCCATCTCCGGGACAGGGCGACGAGCAGTACTTC. This translates into CASSPSPGQGDEQYF.